This T cell receptor beta chain was identified in a study of molecular identifiers for immune sequencing clone quantification listed by TCRdb under 2018. With respect to the entire study: For a replicate experiment, RNA from around 20,000 or 100,000 naive CD8 T cells was divided into five aliquots, and four of the five aliquots were sequenced. The study was a methods study using CD8 T cells to benchmark molecular-identifier clustering-based TCR repertoire sequencing (MIDCIRS) and TCR RNA copy counting.

Overall study results and their limits: Spiked-in Jurkat TCR RNA equal to a single cell's worth was reported to be detectable even within 1,100,000 naive CD8 T cells. Highly expanded clone sizes could be underestimated because identical TCR molecules may share a barcode. In CMV-specific effector cells, over 97% of molecules were held by clones above 20 RNA copies, whereas under 1% of molecules were held by such clones in naive cells. Spiked-in Jurkat TCR RNA (around 9 copies' worth), which is not part of the donor repertoire, was contained in the naive libraries. Modeling estimated about three recovered TCR RNA copies per cell, compared with about 10 by digital PCR, which implies approximately 30% capture efficiency. Without barcode sub-clustering, chimeric consensus sequences inflated TCR diversity; chimeras reached as high as 47%.

Libraries of naive CD8 T cells were built from approximately 20,000 to 980,000 sorted cells, with 10%, 30% or 50% of the purified RNA used. Naive CD8 T cells were FACS-sorted as CD8+CD4-CCR7+CD45RA+ on a BD FACSAria II into RLT Plus buffer. To test detection sensitivity, Jurkat RNA equal to 10 or so TCR copies was added to samples of about 17,000-1,100,000 naive CD8 T cells. CD8 T cells were enriched with RosetteSep CD8+ T Cell Enrichment Cocktail and Ficoll-Paque, followed by ACK red cell lysis. Concerning this clonotype itself: No cognate antigen has been identified for it. No clone much larger than this one lies a single base away; base qualities are absent.

Library preparation was by PCR. Reads for this sample came from an Illumina HiSeq 4000. Bulk TCR libraries were made following a previously described method, with the TCR primers given in Table S5. Purification of total RNA was performed with the Qiagen AllPrep DNA/RNA kit. Before analysis, reads from multiple sequencing runs of one library were combined. For the original study's pipeline: Reads were retained only if an exact TCR constant sequence was present, and the retained reads were trimmed to 150 nt and grouped according to their 12-nt molecular barcodes. Within each barcode group, reads were sub-clustered at a 15% Levenshtein threshold, and quality-weighted consensus sequences were built per RNA molecule. Non-functional sequences were excluded, and lower-count sequences lying one edit away from another sequence were also excluded. On the basis of fitting two negative binomial distributions, barcode sub-clusters with fewer than 20% of the maximum read count were discarded. TCRdb handled the public reads itself, with Q25 trimming in fastp and clone calling in MiXCR, and kept productive beta chains. Each CDR3 protein gets just one entry, which takes the most common genes and DNA from the rows behind it. For this entry, the V and J calls and clone size follow TCRdb and not the study's own pipeline. The sample includes over 60,000 distinct CDR3 sequences, with around 19% observed a single time. The biggest ten clones account for about 1.5% of the sample.

The germline V gene supplies CDR1 SQVTM and CDR2 ANQGSEA. The CDR3 measures 12 amino acids from cysteine to phenylalanine. Only the CDR3 DNA stays, 36 bases, in frame from base 1. V was cut back by 6 bases and J by 9 bases, leaving a gap of 18 bases between them. The sequencing sample was made of naive CD8+ T cells from blood, with Jurkat cell RNA spiked in. Sample cell subset or site, as interpreted from the label and publication: FACS-sorted CD8+CD4-CCR7+CD45RA+ naive T cells. The sequence was collected from a human donor in good health. Some libraries in this study had Jurkat cell RNA spiked in. Recombination joined TRBV29-1 with TRBJ2-7; too little of a D gene remains to name it. The CDR3 reads CSVPGPKGGQYF. The DNA sequence is TGCAGCGTCCCTGGGCCTAAGGGTGGGCAGTACTTC.